This TCR beta chain was found in a study of cytomegalovirus exposure and HLA in healthy donors. Broader study findings: V- and J-gene trimming of TCR beta was linked (in a later analysis) to a missense DCLRE1C variant.

Notes on this clone: Its antigen is currently unknown.

From germline, CDR1 is MDHEN and CDR2 SYDVKM. CDR3 size: 17 residues. The V gene lost 6 bases and the J gene lost 4 bases, with 21 bases spanning the gap. In the PCR, 60 Vbeta and 13 Jbeta primers were used. Measured with immunoSEQ multiplex PCR; TCRdb has only the in-frame clones, and not every one. The sample records about 160,000 clones, roughly 72% being singletons. The sequencing input was PBMCs. The receptor's source is a man in his forties in good health and CMV-seronegative. This sequence joins TRBV28 and TRBJ1-4; D is perhaps TRBD1 (5 bases). The CDR3 protein is CASSPLGRVGYNEKLFF. CDR3 nucleotide sequence: TGTGCCAGCAGCCCCCTGGGCAGGGTCGGGTATAATGAAAAACTGTTTTTT.